A selection of T cell receptor beta chains follows, all from one sample in a study of T cell repertoires in cytomegalovirus infection. TCRdb re-called the reads with MiXCR, one entry per CDR3 protein. The data contain roughly 920,000 distinct CDR3 sequences, under 40% of them singletons. These TCRs are of unknown antigen specificity. Source: cultured CD8+ T cells from PBMCs, taken from culture after CMV antigen stimulation. These receptors originate from a human donor in good health (CMV status not recorded). Some clones in this sample may be carry-over from other donors' samples. Each CDR3 is given with its conserved first and last residue. A D gene is named only where the DNA matches it firmly. Clone size is given for some rows only: seen once, a few or many times, or a class if the clone is expanded.

>TRBV7-6|many|-|TRBJ2-3
TGTGCCAGCAGCCCTTTGGGCGGGACAGATACGCAGTATTTT
CASSPLGGTDTQYF
>TRBV7-9|many|-|TRBJ1-1
TGTGCCAGCAGGGGAGGAGGGGCGGTGGTGAACACTGAAGCTTTCTTT
CASRGGGAVVNTEAFF
>TRBV11-2|few|-|TRBJ2-1
TGTGCCAGCAGCTTTTCGCTACGGACAGACTACAATGAGCAGTTCTTC
CASSFSLRTDYNEQFF
>TRBV7-6|many|-|TRBJ2-2
TGTGCCAGCAGCTACCAGGGGCCCACCGGGGAGCTGTTTTTT
CASSYQGPTGELFF
>TRBV4-1|-|-|TRBJ2-3
TGCGCCAGCAGCCAAGATGTCAGCGGCCGCACAGATACGCAGTATTTT
CASSQDVSGRTDTQYF
>TRBV12-3/TRBV12-4|few|-|TRBJ1-5
TGTGCCAGGAATCCGGGGGGCGTCTACCAGCAGCCCCAGCATTTT
CARNPGGVYQQPQHF
>TRBV2|-|TRBD1|TRBJ1-5
TGTGCCAGCAGTGAACGGACAGGGGGAAGCAATCAGCCCCAGCATTTT
CASSERTGGSNQPQHF
>TRBV4-1|-|-|TRBJ1-1
TGCGCCAGCAGCCAAGTAGTGGGGTCGGCAAGGGAAGCTTTCTTT
CASSQVVGSAREAFF
>TRBV29-1|-|TRBD2|TRBJ2-5
TGCAGCGTTGATACCGGGACTAGCGGGGGCGAGACCCAGTACTTC
CSVDTGTSGGETQYF
>TRBV28|many|-|TRBJ2-7
TGTGCCAGCAGTTTGGACAGACCCTACGAGCAGTACTTC
CASSLDRPYEQYF
>TRBV27|-|-|TRBJ2-1
TGTGCCAGCAGTTTATCGAGGGCCGCGGACAATGAGCAGTTCTTC
CASSLSRAADNEQFF
>TRBV6-5|-|-|TRBJ1-4
TGTGCCAGCAGTTACACCTCCGGGACTGAGTTTGAGAAACTGTTTTTT
CASSYTSGTEFEKLFF
>TRBV29-1|few|-|TRBJ1-2
TGCAGCGTTGAACCGACGGAGATCCATGGCTACACCTTC
CSVEPTEIHGYTF